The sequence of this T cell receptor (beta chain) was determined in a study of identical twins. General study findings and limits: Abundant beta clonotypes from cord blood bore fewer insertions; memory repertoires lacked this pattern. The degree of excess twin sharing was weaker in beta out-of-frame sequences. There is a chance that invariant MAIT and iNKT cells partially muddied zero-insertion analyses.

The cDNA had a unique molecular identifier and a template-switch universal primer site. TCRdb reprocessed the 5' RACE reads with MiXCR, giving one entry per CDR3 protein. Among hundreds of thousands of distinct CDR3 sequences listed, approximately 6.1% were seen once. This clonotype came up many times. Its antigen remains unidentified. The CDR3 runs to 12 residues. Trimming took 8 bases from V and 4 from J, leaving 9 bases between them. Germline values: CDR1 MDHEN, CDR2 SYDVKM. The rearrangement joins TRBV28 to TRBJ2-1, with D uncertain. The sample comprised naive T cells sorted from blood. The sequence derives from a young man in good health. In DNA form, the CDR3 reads TGTGCCAGCTTAAGAGGATACAATGAGCAGTTCTTC. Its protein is CASLRGYNEQFF.